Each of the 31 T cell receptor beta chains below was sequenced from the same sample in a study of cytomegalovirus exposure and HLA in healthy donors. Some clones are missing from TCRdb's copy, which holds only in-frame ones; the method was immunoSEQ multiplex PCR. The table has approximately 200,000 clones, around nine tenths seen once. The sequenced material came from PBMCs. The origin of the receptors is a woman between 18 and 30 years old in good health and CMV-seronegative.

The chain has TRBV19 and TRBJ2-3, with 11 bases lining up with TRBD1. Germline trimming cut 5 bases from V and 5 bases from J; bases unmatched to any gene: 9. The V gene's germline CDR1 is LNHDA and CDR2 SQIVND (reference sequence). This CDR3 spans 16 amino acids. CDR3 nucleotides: TGTGCCAGTAGTTTCTCCGGGACAGGGGGAGGAGATACGCAGTATTTT. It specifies CASSFSGTGGGDTQYF.

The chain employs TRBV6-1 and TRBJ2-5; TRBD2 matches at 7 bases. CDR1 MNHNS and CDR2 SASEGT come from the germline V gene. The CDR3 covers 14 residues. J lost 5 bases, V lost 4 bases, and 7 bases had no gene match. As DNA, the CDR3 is TGTGCCAGCAGTGGGGCGGGGGATTTGGAGACCCAGTACTTC. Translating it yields CASSGAGDLETQYF.

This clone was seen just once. The CDR3 DNA reads as TGTGCCAGCAGTTCACAGAGGACACATCGCACAGATACGCAGTATTTT. Protein: CASSSQRTHRTDTQYF. The chain employs TRBV6-6 and TRBJ2-3; perhaps TRBD1 as D (5 bases). In germline, CDR1 is MNHNY, CDR2 SVGAGI (reference sequence). The V gene lost 4 bases and the J gene lost 1 base, with 15 bases spanning the gap. The CDR3 runs 16 residues.

The CDR3 loop reads CATSREETGVDTGELFF. CDR3 nucleotide sequence: TGTGCCACCAGCAGAGAGGAAACAGGGGTAGACACCGGGGAGCTGTTTTTT. The chain uses TRBV15 and TRBJ2-2; 7 nucleotides align to TRBD1. Trimming cost V 0 bases and J 3 bases; bases outside gene matches: 7. The CDR3 spans 17 residues. Germline assignment: CDR1 LNHNV and CDR2 YYDKDF (reference sequence).

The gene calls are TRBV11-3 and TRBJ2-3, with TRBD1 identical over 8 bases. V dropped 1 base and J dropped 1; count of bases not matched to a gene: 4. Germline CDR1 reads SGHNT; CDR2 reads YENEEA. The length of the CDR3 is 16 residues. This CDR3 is CASSLGARGRTDTQYF. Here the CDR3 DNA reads TGTGCCAGCAGCTTAGGGGCCAGGGGGCGCACAGATACGCAGTATTTT.

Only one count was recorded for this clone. The CDR3 loop is CASSYDLYNEQFF. CDR3 nucleotides: TGTGCCAGCAGCTATGACTTGTACAATGAGCAGTTCTTC. The rearrangement joins TRBV11-2 to TRBJ2-1; D is ambiguous. Germline values: CDR1 SGHAT, CDR2 FQNNGV. The V gene lost 4 bases and the J gene lost 4 bases, with 8 bases spanning the gap. This CDR3 spans 13 amino acids. Complete variable domain (other parts from reference TRBV11-2 and TRBJ2-1): EAGVAQSPRYKIIEKRQSVAFWCNPISGHATLYWYQQILGQGPKLLIQFQNNGVVDDSQLPKDRFSAERLKGVDSTLKIQPAKLEDSAVYLCASSYDLYNEQFFGPGTRLTVL.

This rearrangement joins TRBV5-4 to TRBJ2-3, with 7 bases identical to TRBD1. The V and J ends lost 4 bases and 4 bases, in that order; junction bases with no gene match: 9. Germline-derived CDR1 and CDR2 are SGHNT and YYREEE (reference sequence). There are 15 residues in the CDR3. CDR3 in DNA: TGTGCCAGCAGCCCACAGGGGACCTCTCCAGATACGCAGTATTTT. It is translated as CASSPQGTSPDTQYF.

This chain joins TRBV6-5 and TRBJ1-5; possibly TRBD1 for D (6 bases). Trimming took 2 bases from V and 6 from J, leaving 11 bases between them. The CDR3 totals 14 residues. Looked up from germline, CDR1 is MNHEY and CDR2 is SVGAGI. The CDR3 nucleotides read TGTGCCAGCAGTTACGGGGGCTCAGGTCAGCCCCAGCATTTT. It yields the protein CASSYGGSGQPQHF.

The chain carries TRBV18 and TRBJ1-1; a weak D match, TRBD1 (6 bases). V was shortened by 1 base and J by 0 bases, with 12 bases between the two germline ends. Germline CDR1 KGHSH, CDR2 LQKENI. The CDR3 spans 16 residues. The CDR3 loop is CASSPLTGTLNTEAFF. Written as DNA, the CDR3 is TGTGCCAGCTCACCACTAACAGGGACCTTGAACACTGAAGCTTTCTTT.

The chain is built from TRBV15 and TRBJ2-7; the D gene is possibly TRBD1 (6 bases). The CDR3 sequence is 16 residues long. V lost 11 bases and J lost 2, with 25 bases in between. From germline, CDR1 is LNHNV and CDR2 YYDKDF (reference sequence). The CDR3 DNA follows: TGTGCCTCATTCCCGTGGCCGGACAGAGGGCCCTACGAGCAGTACTTC. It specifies CASFPWPDRGPYEQYF.

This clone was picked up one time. The CDR3 DNA follows: TGTGCCAGCAGTTTGTCGGCCCCGGGACAGGGATTCGCTGAAGCTTTCTTT. Its translation is CASSLSAPGQGFAEAFF. The rearrangement links TRBV28 to TRBJ1-1, with 9 bases that match TRBD1. The CDR3 is made up of 17 amino acids. V trimming: 3 bases; J trimming: 6 bases; junction bases outside the gene matches: 14. Germline CDR1 is MDHEN and CDR2 is SYDVKM.

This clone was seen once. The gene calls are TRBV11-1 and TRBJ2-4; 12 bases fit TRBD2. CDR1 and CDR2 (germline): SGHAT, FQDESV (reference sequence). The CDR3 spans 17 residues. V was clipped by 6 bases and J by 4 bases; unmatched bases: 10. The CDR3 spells CASSLELAGGVKNIQYF. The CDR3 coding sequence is TGTGCCAGCAGTCTTGAACTAGCGGGAGGTGTGAAAAACATTCAGTACTTC.

CDR3 sequence (DNA): TGTGCCTGGAGTACCGTCGGGACAGGGACCTACGAGCAGTACTTC. Its translation is CAWSTVGTGTYEQYF. The chain is built from TRBV30 and TRBJ2-7; TRBD1 aligns across 9 bases. CDR1 is GTSNPN, CDR2 SVGIG, per germline (reference sequence). CDR3 length equals 15 residues. Trimming at V came to 2 bases and at J to 2 bases, leaving 7 bases not matched to a gene.

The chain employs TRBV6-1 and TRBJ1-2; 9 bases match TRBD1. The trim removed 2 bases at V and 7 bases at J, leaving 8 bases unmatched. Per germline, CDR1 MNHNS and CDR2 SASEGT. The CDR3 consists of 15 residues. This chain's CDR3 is CASSEKDRGVGGYTF. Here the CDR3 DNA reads TGTGCCAGCAGTGAAAAGGACAGGGGAGTCGGTGGCTACACCTTC.

In DNA form, the CDR3 reads TGTGCCAGCAGCTATAGCTCCTACAATGAGCAGTTCTTC. Translated, it gives CASSYSSYNEQFF. The rearrangement joins TRBV7-2 to TRBJ2-1; D unresolved. CDR3 length equals 13 residues. V was pared by 4 bases and J by 0 bases, with 4 bases between. Germline loops: CDR1 SGHTA, CDR2 FQGNSA.

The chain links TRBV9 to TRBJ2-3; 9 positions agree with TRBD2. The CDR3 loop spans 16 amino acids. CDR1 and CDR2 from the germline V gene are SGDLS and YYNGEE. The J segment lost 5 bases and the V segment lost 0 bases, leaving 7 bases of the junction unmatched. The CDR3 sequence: CASSVAGGRAGDTQYF. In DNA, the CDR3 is TGTGCCAGCAGCGTAGCGGGCGGGAGGGCCGGAGATACGCAGTATTTT. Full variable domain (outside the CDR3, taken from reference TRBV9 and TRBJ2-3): DSGVTQTPKHLITATGQRVTLRCSPRSGDLSVYWYQQSLDQGLQFLIQYYNGEERAKGNILERFSAQQFPDLHSELNLSSLELGDSALYFCASSVAGGRAGDTQYFGPGTRLTVL.

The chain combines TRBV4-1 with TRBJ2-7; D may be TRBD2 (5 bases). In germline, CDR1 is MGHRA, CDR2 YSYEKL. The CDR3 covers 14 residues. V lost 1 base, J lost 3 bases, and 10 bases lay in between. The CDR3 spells CASSQGGILYEQYF. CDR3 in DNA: TGCGCCAGCAGCCAAGGAGGGATTCTCTACGAGCAGTACTTC.

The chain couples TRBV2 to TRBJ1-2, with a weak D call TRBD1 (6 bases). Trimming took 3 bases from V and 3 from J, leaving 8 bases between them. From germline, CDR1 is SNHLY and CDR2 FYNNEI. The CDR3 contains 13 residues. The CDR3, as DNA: TGTGCCAGCAGTGACGAGGGGGACTATGGCTACACCTTC. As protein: CASSDEGDYGYTF.

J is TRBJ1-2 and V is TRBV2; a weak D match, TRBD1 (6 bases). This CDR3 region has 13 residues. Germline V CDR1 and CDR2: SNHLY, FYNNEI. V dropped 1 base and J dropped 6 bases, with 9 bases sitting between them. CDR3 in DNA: TGTGCCAGCAGTGAAGTCAGGGGAGATGGCTACACCTTC. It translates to CASSEVRGDGYTF.

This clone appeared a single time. The CDR3 DNA reads as TGTGCCACCAGCAGAGAAATCAGGGGTAACAATCAGCCCCAGCATTTT. It codes for CATSREIRGNNQPQHF. J is TRBJ1-5 and V is TRBV15; maybe TRBD1 (6 bases). Trimming took off 0 bases at V and 3 bases at J, with 12 bases between the two ends. The V gene's germline CDR1 is LNHNV and CDR2 YYDKDF (reference sequence). CDR3 length: 16 amino acids.

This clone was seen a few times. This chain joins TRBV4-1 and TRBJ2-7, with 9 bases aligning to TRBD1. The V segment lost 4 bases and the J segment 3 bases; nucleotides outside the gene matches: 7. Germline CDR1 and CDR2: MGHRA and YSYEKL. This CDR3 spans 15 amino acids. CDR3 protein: CASSLLDRGGYEQYF. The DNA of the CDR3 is TGCGCCAGCAGCCTTCTGGACAGGGGCGGCTACGAGCAGTACTTC.

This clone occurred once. The CDR3 loop is CASSLSGQSTDTQYF. CDR3 sequence (DNA): TGTGCCAGCAGCTTGAGCGGGCAAAGCACAGATACGCAGTATTTT. V and J are TRBV7-9 and TRBJ2-3; possible D gene TRBD2, 6 bases. CDR3 length: 15 residues. Germline CDR1 SEHNR, CDR2 FQNEAQ (reference sequence). Between the trimmed V and J ends, which lost 3 bases and 0 bases, there was a span of 10 bases.

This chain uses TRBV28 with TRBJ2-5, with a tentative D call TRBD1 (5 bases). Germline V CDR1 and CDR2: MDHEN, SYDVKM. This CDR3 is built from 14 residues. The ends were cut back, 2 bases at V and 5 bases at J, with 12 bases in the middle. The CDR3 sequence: CASSLVRAGETQYF. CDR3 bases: TGTGCCAGCAGTTTAGTCAGGGCTGGGGAGACCCAGTACTTC.

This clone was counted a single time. In DNA, the CDR3 is TGTGCCAGCAGTGAATCGGGCGGGAGGGTTTACGAGCAGTACTTC. It translates to CASSESGGRVYEQYF. This rearrangement joins TRBV25-1 to TRBJ2-7, with 9 bases aligning to TRBD2. Germline V lookup: CDR1 MGHDK, CDR2 SYGVNS. The CDR3 length is 15 residues. J lost 4 bases, V lost 1 base, and 5 bases had no gene match.

Here the CDR3 DNA reads TGTGCCAGCAGTGACCGCGGGGTCGCTGAAGCTTTCTTT. Protein: CASSDRGVAEAFF. V gene TRBV6-4 combines with J gene TRBJ1-1, with D unclear. The CDR3 is made up of 13 amino acids. Germline V gene lookup returns CDR1 MRHNA and CDR2 SNTAGT. The V and J ends lost 2 bases and 6 bases respectively, with 10 bases between them.

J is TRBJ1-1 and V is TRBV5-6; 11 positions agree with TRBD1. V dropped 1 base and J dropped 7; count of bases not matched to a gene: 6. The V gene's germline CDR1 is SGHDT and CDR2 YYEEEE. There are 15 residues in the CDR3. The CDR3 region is CASSLQGQGASEAFF. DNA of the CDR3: TGTGCCAGCAGCTTGCAAGGACAGGGGGCGAGTGAAGCTTTCTTT.

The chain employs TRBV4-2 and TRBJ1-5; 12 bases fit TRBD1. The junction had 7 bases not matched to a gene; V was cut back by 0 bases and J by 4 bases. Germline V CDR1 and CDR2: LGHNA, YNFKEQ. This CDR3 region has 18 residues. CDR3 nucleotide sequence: TGTGCCAGCAGCCAAGATCTGAGGGACAGGGGGCTTAATCAGCCCCAGCATTTT. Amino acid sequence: CASSQDLRDRGLNQPQHF.

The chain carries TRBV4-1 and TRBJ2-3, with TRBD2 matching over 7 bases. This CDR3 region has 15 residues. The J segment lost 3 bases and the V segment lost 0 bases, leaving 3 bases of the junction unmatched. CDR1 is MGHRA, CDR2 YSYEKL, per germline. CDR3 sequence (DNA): TGCGCCAGCAGCCAAGATGGACTAGGGACAGATACGCAGTATTTT. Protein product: CASSQDGLGTDTQYF.

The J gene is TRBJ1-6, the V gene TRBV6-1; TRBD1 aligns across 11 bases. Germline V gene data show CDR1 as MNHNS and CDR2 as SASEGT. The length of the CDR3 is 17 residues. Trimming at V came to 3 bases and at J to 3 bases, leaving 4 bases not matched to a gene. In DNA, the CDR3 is TGTGCCAGCAGTGAGCCGGGACAGGGGGTCTATAATTCACCCCTCCACTTT. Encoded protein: CASSEPGQGVYNSPLHF.

This CDR3 reads CAWRGGETYEQYF. The CDR3 region has the DNA TGTGCCTGGAGAGGGGGGGAAACCTACGAGCAGTACTTC. The V call is TRBV30, the J call TRBJ2-7; a weak D match, TRBD2 (7 bases). The germline CDR1 and CDR2 sequences are GTSNPN and SVGIG (reference sequence). The CDR3 is 13 residues long. V dropped 3 bases and J dropped 2 bases, with 11 bases sitting between them.

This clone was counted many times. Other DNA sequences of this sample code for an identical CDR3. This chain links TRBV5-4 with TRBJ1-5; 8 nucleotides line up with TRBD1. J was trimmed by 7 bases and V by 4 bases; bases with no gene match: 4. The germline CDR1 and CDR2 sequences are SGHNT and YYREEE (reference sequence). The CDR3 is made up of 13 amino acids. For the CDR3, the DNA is TGTGCCAGCAGCCCGGACAGGGACCAGCCCCAGCATTTT. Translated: CASSPDRDQPQHF.